The text below deals with one TCR beta chain. The data originate from a study of cytomegalovirus exposure and HLA in healthy donors. Primers for the PCR totalled 60 Vbeta and 13 Jbeta. Clones were sequenced by immunoSEQ multiplex PCR, and TCRdb holds only the in-frame ones, with some missing. The sample has some 110,000 clones; approximately 75% are singletons. This CDR3 has 14 amino acids. Germline V gene sequence: CDR1 LNHNV, CDR2 YYDKDF (reference sequence). J lost 1 base, V lost 5 bases, and 4 bases had no gene match. The V call is TRBV15, the J call TRBJ1-1; TRBD1 agrees at 7 bases. The sample taken for sequencing was PBMCs. This receptor was taken from a man aged 45-65 years in good health and CMV-seropositive. CDR3 coding DNA: TGTGCCACCAGCCGCAACAGGGGGAACACTGAAGCTTTCTTT. Translation gives CATSRNRGNTEAFF. Full variable domain (rest looked up from reference TRBV15 and TRBJ1-1): DAMVIQNPRYQVTQFGKPVTLSCSQTLNHNVMYWYQQKSSQAPKLLFHYYDKDFNNEADTPDNFQSRRPNTSFCFLDIRSPGLGDTAMYLCATSRNRGNTEAFFGQGTRLTVV.